A single sample is the source of the 16 T cell receptor beta chains below, sequenced in a study of human T cells and chemical hapten exposure. The library tagged individual cDNA molecules with unique molecular identifiers. TCRdb reprocessed the reads via MiXCR and lists one record per CDR3 protein. The table has 3,500 or so distinct CDR3 sequences, about 48% seen once. The sample's treatment: therapeutic diphenylcyclopropenone sensitization with weekly scalp DPC. Sequencing was performed on whole blood, taken before DPC sensitization or 2, 6, or about 24 weeks after (not recorded which). The receptors were gathered from an adult with alopecia areata. Some clones in this sample may be carry-over from other donors' samples. This table probably holds off-target reads from a library built for another chain.

The chain has TRBV19 and TRBJ2-7, with 9 bases identical to TRBD1. The V segment lost 3 bases and the J segment 1 base; nucleotides outside the gene matches: 1. The germline V gene encodes CDR1 LNHDA and CDR2 SQIVND (reference sequence). CDR3 size: 14 residues. The chain's CDR3 is CASSMGQGSYEQYF. CDR3 in DNA: TGTGCCAGTAGTATGGGACAGGGATCCTACGAGCAGTACTTC.

This clonotype was counted only a few times. The J gene is TRBJ1-1, the V gene TRBV5-1, with 7 bases aligning to TRBD1. CDR1 and CDR2 from the germline V gene are SGHRS and YFSETQ. The CDR3 extends over 13 amino acids. Unmatched junction bases numbered 2, after V lost 2 bases and J lost 4 bases. The CDR3 spells CASSFDRATEAFF. CDR3 DNA sequence: TGCGCCAGCAGCTTTGACAGGGCCACTGAAGCTTTCTTT.

The CDR3 protein is CAWKGGAGTDTQYF. The CDR3, as DNA: TGTGCCTGGAAAGGGGGCGCTGGCACAGATACGCAGTATTTT. The chain is built from TRBV30 and TRBJ2-3; 7 bases match TRBD1. J lost 1 base, V lost 4 bases, and 5 bases had no gene match. There are 14 residues in the CDR3. Germline CDR1 reads GTSNPN; CDR2 reads SVGIG (reference sequence).

This chain uses TRBV12-3 or TRBV12-4 with TRBJ2-5; 11 positions match TRBD1. This CDR3 contains 14 residues. After removal of 6 bases from V and 3 bases from J, the junction contained 3 bases not matched to a gene. CDR3 sequence: CASSRDRGKETQYF. In DNA form, the CDR3 reads TGTGCCAGCAGCCGGGACAGGGGGAAAGAGACCCAGTACTTC.

This clonotype has more than one count but fewer than ten. The chain joins TRBV7-9 to TRBJ2-7; possible D gene TRBD1, 5 bases. The V end was cut by 4 bases, the J end by 5 bases, with 15 bases between. The CDR3 contains 14 residues. Germline V gene sequence: CDR1 SEHNR, CDR2 FQNEAQ (reference sequence). This CDR3 is CASSSQSRAHEQYF. For the CDR3, the DNA is TGTGCCAGCAGCTCTCAGAGCAGGGCCCACGAGCAGTACTTC.

The chain carries TRBV3-1 and TRBJ2-5; a possible D gene is TRBD2 (5 bases). Trimming pared 4 bases from V and 0 bases from J, leaving 9 bases between. The V gene's germline CDR1 is LGHDT and CDR2 YNNKEL (reference sequence). This CDR3 contains 14 residues. CDR3 sequence reads: CASSPTDYQETQYF. The CDR3 coding sequence is TGTGCCAGCAGCCCCACGGACTACCAAGAGACCCAGTACTTC.

This clonotype was found a few times. This rearrangement joins TRBV15 to TRBJ2-3, with 8 bases lining up with TRBD2. With V trimmed by 7 bases and J by 2 bases, 8 bases remained unmatched. The CDR3 extends over 15 amino acids. In germline, CDR1 is LNHNV, CDR2 YYDKDF (reference sequence). The CDR3 spells CATTRAGANTDTQYF. The CDR3 coding sequence is TGTGCCACCACCCGAGCGGGGGCGAACACAGATACGCAGTATTTT. Looking up the rest from reference TRBV15 and TRBJ2-3 gives the full variable domain: DAMVIQNPRYQVTQFGKPVTLSCSQTLNHNVMYWYQQKSSQAPKLLFHYYDKDFNNEADTPDNFQSRRPNTSFCFLDIRSPGLGDTAMYLCATTRAGANTDTQYFGPGTRLTVL.

The chain uses TRBV6-6 and TRBJ1-4; D is possibly TRBD1 (6 bases). This CDR3 has 13 residues. Trimming pared 10 bases from V and 8 bases from J, leaving 17 bases between. In germline, CDR1 is MNHNY, CDR2 SVGAGI (reference sequence). CDR3 in amino acids: CATKGGAGEKLFF. The CDR3 DNA sequence: TGTGCCACCAAAGGGGGAGCGGGGGAAAAACTGTTTTTT.

The V gene is TRBV11-3, the J gene TRBJ2-7; TRBD1 aligns across 8 bases. CDR1 and CDR2 from the germline V gene are SGHNT and YENEEA. V lost 6 bases and J lost 1; bases outside the gene matches: 8. The length of the CDR3 is 15 residues. The CDR3 here is CASSLTGASSYEQYF. The CDR3 nucleotides read TGTGCCAGCAGTCTGACAGGGGCTTCGTCCTACGAGCAGTACTTC.

The rearrangement links TRBV7-2 to TRBJ1-1; perhaps TRBD1 as D (6 bases). Per the germline V gene, CDR1 is SGHTA and CDR2 is FQGNSA. V was shortened by 5 bases and J by 5 bases, with 12 bases between the two germline ends. The CDR3 length is 13 residues. This CDR3 is CASSTNRDTEAFF. The CDR3 DNA is TGTGCCAGCAGCACCAACAGGGATACTGAAGCTTTCTTT.

This clonotype was recorded a few times. The J gene is TRBJ1-5, the V gene TRBV27; 9 bases map to TRBD1. The CDR3 covers 14 residues. Unmatched junction bases numbered 2, after V lost 6 bases and J lost 2 bases. Per germline, CDR1 MNHEY and CDR2 SMNVEV (reference sequence). CDR3 protein: CASRRTGGNQPQHF. CDR3 DNA: TGTGCCAGCAGGCGGACAGGGGGCAATCAGCCCCAGCATTTT.

This clonotype was detected only a few times. This rearrangement joins TRBV3-1 to TRBJ2-5; D gene unclear. Germline CDR1 reads LGHDT; CDR2 reads YNNKEL (reference sequence). CDR3 length equals 13 residues. V was shortened by 7 bases and J by 1 base, with 10 bases between the two germline ends. In DNA form, the CDR3 reads TGTGCCAGCAAGTGGGCGGTCCAAGAGACCCAGTACTTC. Protein: CASKWAVQETQYF.

The chain links TRBV4-1 to TRBJ2-7; D is uncertain. Trimming removed 4 bases at V and 6 bases at J, with 22 bases between. The germline gives CDR1 MGHRA, CDR2 YSYEKL. The CDR3 has 16 amino acids. The CDR3 is CASSRASEPGLSEQYF. CDR3 nucleotides: TGCGCCAGCAGCCGTGCGTCGGAACCGGGCTTGAGCGAGCAGTACTTC.

This chain links TRBV11-2 with TRBJ2-5; 13 bases line up with TRBD2. The germline V gene has CDR1 SGHAT and CDR2 FQNNGV. Losses at the gene ends were 5 bases for V and 5 bases for J; bases not matched to a gene: 5. This CDR3 has 15 amino acids. The CDR3, as DNA: TGTGCCAGCAGCCGACTAGCGGGGGGTTGGGAGACCCAGTACTTC. Encoded protein: CASSRLAGGWETQYF.

This clonotype was detected only once. The chain links TRBV20-1 to TRBJ2-7; D may be TRBD2 (6 bases). The germline gives CDR1 DFQATT, CDR2 SNEGSKA (reference sequence). CDR3 length: 15 residues. Deletions cut 7 bases from V and 2 bases from J, with 21 bases between. DNA of the CDR3: TGCAGTGGGAGCCCAGGCGGGGCTAACACCTACGAGCAGTACTTC. Amino acid sequence: CSGSPGGANTYEQYF.

This clonotype has a handful of counts. The J gene is TRBJ1-1, the V gene TRBV5-4, with D perhaps matching TRBD1 (5 bases). This CDR3 has 14 amino acids. Germline CDR1 is SGHNT and CDR2 is YYREEE (reference sequence). V dropped 5 bases and J dropped 3 bases, with 14 bases sitting between them. The CDR3 coding sequence is TGTGCCAGCAGTGGGGGTAGGGTCTACACTGAAGCTTTCTTT. Amino acids: CASSGGRVYTEAFF.